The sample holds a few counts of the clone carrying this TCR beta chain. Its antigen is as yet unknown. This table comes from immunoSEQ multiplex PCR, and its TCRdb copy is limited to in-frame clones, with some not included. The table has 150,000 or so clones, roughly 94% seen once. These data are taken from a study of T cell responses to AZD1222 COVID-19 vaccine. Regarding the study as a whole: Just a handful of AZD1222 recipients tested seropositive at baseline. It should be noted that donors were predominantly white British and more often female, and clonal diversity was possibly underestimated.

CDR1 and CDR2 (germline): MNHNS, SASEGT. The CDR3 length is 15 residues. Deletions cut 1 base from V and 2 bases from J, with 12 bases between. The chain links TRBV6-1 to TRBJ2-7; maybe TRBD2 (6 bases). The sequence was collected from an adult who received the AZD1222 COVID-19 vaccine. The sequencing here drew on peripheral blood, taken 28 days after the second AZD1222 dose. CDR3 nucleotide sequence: TGTGCCAGCAGTGAAGGGGACTGGCGAACCTACGAGCAGTACTTC. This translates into CASSEGDWRTYEQYF.